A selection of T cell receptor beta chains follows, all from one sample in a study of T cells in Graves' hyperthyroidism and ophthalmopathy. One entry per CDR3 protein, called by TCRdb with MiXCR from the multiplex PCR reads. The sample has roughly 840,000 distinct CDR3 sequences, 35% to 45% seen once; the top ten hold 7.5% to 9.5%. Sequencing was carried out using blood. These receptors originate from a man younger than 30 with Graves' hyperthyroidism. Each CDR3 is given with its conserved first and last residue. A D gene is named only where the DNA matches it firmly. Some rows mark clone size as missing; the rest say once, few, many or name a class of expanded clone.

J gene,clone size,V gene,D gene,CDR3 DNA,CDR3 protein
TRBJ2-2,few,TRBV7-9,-,TGTGCCAGCAGTCCTACTTCCGCAATTTTTACCGGGGAGCTGTTTTTT,CASSPTSAIFTGELFF
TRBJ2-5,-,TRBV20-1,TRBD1,TGCAGTGCCAGGACAGGGACTCGAAAAGAGACCCAGTACTTC,CSARTGTRKETQYF
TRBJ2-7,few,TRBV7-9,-,TGTGCCAGCAGCCCTCTGGACAAATACGAGCAGTACTTC,CASSPLDKYEQYF
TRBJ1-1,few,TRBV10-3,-,TGTGCCAGCAGTGAAATCATATCCATGAACACTGAAGCTTTCTTT,CASSEIISMNTEAFF
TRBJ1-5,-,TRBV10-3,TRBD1,TGTGCCACCGGGACAGGGGACAGCGGCCAGCCCCAGCATTTT,CATGTGDSGQPQHF
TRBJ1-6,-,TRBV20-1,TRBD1,TGCAGTGCGGGGGGACAGTTCGATTCACCCCTCCACTTT,CSAGGQFDSPLHF
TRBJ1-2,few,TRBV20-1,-,TGCAGTGCTAGAGATCAACAGGGAGAAGGCTATGGCTACACCTTC,CSARDQQGEGYGYTF
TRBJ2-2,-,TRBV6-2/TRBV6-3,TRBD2,TGTGCCAGCTTTGGGGGGACTAGCGGGACCGGGGAGCTGTTTTTT,CASFGGTSGTGELFF
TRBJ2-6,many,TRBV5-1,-,TGCGCCACTCATCTCGGATCCGGGGCCAACGTCCTGACTTTC,CATHLGSGANVLTF
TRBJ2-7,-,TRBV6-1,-,TGTGCCAGCAGCCTCCCCCTTTCTAGGGCTGGGGAGCAGTACTTC,CASSLPLSRAGEQYF
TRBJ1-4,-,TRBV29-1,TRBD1,TGCAGTCCCCACGGGACAGGATTAAATGAAAAACTGTTTTTT,CSPHGTGLNEKLFF
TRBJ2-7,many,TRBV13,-,TGTGCCAGCAGCTTGAGGGCGACATACGAGCAGTACTTC,CASSLRATYEQYF
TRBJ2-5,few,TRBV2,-,TGTGCCAGCAGCCCGGCCTTCGGGACAGAGACCCAGTACTTC,CASSPAFGTETQYF
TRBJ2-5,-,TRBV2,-,TGTGCCAGCAGCCCACCTAGCAATCAGCCCCAGTACTTC,CASSPPSNQPQYF
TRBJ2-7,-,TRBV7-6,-,TGTGCCAGCAGCCCGGGCGGGAAAGGGGCTTTCTACGAGCAGTACTTC,CASSPGGKGAFYEQYF
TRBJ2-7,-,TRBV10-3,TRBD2,TGTGCCAGCAGCTACACGGGACTAGCGGGGGGGTCCCACGAGCAGTACTTC,CASSYTGLAGGSHEQYF
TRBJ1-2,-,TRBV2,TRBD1,TGTGCCAGCAGTACCTCCGGGACAGGGGTCTACACCTTC,CASSTSGTGVYTF
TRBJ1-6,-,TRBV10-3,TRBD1,TGTGCCATCAGTGAGGGACAGGGGAGTTCACCCCTCCACTTT,CAISEGQGSSPLHF
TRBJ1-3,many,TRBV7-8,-,TGTGCCAGCAGCGCCCAGACACGGGGGAAGGGAAACACCATATATTTT,CASSAQTRGKGNTIYF
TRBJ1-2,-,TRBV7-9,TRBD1,TGTGCCAGCAGCTTAAGAGGGGGCGTAAACTATGGCTACACCTTC,CASSLRGGVNYGYTF
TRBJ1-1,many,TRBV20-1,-,TGCAGTGGAAAACTTGGGTTGTACACTGAAGCTTTCTTT,CSGKLGLYTEAFF
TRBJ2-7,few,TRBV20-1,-,TGTAGTGCGAATCCGGACATAGGGGGGTCCTACGAGCAGTACTTC,CSANPDIGGSYEQYF
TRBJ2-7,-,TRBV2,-,TGTGCCAGCAGCCCCGGGACTCCAGCCTCCGAGCAGTACTTC,CASSPGTPASEQYF
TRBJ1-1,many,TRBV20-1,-,TGCAGTGCCCCGGACAGATTGAACACTGAAGCTTTCTTT,CSAPDRLNTEAFF
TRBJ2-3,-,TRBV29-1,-,TGCAGCGTTGGATCGGGGGCCCTCACAGATACGCAGTATTTT,CSVGSGALTDTQYF